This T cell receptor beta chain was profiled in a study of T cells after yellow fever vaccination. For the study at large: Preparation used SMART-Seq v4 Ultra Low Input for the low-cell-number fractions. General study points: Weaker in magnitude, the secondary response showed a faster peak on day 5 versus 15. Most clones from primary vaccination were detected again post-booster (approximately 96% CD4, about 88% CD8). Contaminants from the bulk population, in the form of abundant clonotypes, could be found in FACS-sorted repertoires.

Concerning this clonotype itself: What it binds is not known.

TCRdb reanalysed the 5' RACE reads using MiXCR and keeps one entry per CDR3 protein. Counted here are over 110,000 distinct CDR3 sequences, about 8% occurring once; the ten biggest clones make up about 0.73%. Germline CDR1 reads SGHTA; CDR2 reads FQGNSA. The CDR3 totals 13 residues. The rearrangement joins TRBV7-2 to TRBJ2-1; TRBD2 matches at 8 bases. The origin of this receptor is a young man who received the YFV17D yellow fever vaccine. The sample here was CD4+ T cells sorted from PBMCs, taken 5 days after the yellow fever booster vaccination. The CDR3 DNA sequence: TGTGCATCAGCGGGAGAGTCCTACAATGAGCAGTTCTTC. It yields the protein CASAGESYNEQFF.